This record concerns one T cell receptor (beta chain) sequence. TCRdb's copy holds only in-frame clones and misses some; the assay was immunoSEQ multiplex PCR. This table holds about 210,000 clones, almost 90% found once. The data were obtained in a study of blood T cell repertoires in COVID-19. J lost 4 bases, V lost 2 bases, and 10 bases had no gene match. The CDR3 spans 18 residues. The germline CDR1 and CDR2 sequences are MGHRA and YSYEKL. The sequence derives from a man between 18 and 29 years old with active or convalescent COVID-19. V usage is TRBV4-1 and J usage is TRBJ2-7; 14 bases are shared with TRBD2. Sequencing used peripheral blood. The CDR3, as DNA: TGCGCCAGCAGCCAATCTTCCGGGACTAGCGGGAGAGGATACGAGCAGTACTTC. Protein: CASSQSSGTSGRGYEQYF.